This T cell receptor (beta chain) was observed in a study of T cells in Graves' hyperthyroidism and ophthalmopathy. Study-level results: Ophthalmopathy was identified by the model a median about 6 months ahead of onset.

There are many counts of this clonotype. Its antigen is not identified. Hyperthyroidism of Graves' type that showed no ophthalmopathy progression within 18 months was stable. CDR3 length equals 13 residues. Germline-derived CDR1 and CDR2 are MNHEY and SVGEGT. V dropped 0 bases and J dropped 10 bases, with 12 bases sitting between them. The source material, RNA transcripts, was used to amplify TCR beta CDR3 regions. Researchers ran a first-round RT-PCR on the TCR CDR3 using the HTBI primer set. One entry per CDR3 protein results from TCRdb running MiXCR on the multiplex PCR reads. The sample lists 300,000 to 450,000 distinct CDR3 sequences, less than 15% occurring once.

V and J are TRBV6-2 or TRBV6-3 and TRBJ1-1; D might be TRBD1 (6 bases). The TCR sequence derives from a woman aged 18-29 years with Graves' hyperthyroidism. Sequencing was done on a sample of blood. The CDR3 region has the DNA TGTGCCAGCAGTTACTCGGAGGGGGTTAGAGCTTTCTTT. Translating gives CASSYSEGVRAFF.